These 6 T cell receptor beta chains originate from one sample sequenced in a study of cytomegalovirus exposure and HLA in healthy donors. Produced via immunoSEQ multiplex PCR; TCRdb's table is partial and in-frame only. The data show about 64,000 clones, around 89% seen once. Sequenced: PBMCs. These receptors all come from a young woman in good health and CMV-seronegative.

CDR3 DNA: TGTGCCAGCAGGCTAGAGGTCGGGGCGCAGTATTTT. Its translation is CASRLEVGAQYF. This rearrangement joins TRBV28 to TRBJ2-3; maybe TRBD2 (5 bases). This CDR3 has 12 residues. Trimming shortened V by 6 bases and J by 10 bases, and 14 bases separated the two germline ends. CDR1 and CDR2 from the germline V gene are MDHEN and SYDVKM.

The chain employs TRBV10-3 and TRBJ2-7; possible D gene TRBD1, 5 bases. This CDR3 region has 12 residues. The germline CDR1 and CDR2 sequences are ENHRY and SYGVKD. Trimming left V 2 bases short and J 3 bases short, with 5 bases between. CDR3 in DNA: TGTGCCATCAGTGAGAGGGGCTACGAGCAGTACTTC. This codes for CAISERGYEQYF.

Only one count was recorded for this clone. The chain recombines TRBV30 with TRBJ2-7, with D tentatively TRBD1 (5 bases). V lost 0 bases, J lost 0 bases, and 6 bases lay in between. The germline V gene has CDR1 GTSNPN and CDR2 SVGIG (reference sequence). The CDR3 is 13 residues long. In DNA, the CDR3 is TGTGCCTGGAGTGTAGACAGCTCCTACGAGCAGTACTTC. Encoded protein: CAWSVDSSYEQYF. The full variable domain, rest sourced from reference TRBV30 and TRBJ2-7, is SQTIHQWPATLVQPVGSPLSLECTVEGTSNPNLYWYRQAAGRGLQLLFYSVGIGQISSEVPQNLSASRPQDRQFILSSKKLLLSDSGFYLCAWSVDSSYEQYFGPGTRLTVT.

This clone was seen more than once but under ten times. The gene calls are TRBV12-1 and TRBJ2-7; no DNA check was done on the table's D call, TRBD1. TRBV12-1 is reported as a pseudogene. This CDR3 contains 13 residues. CDR3 loop: CASSFAGPYEQYF. CDR3 sequence (DNA): TGTGCCAGCAGCTTTGCGGGGCCGTACGAGCAGTACTTC.

This chain links TRBV28 with TRBJ1-6; D perhaps matches TRBD1 (5 bases). Deletions cut 7 bases from V and 7 bases from J, with 14 bases between. The CDR3 is made up of 14 amino acids. CDR1 MDHEN and CDR2 SYDVKM come from the germline V gene. CDR3 nucleotides: TGTGCCAGCATAATCCAGGGTACGAATTCACCCCTCCACTTT. It encodes CASIIQGTNSPLHF.

Only one count was recorded for this clone. The genes are TRBV7-2 and TRBJ1-2, with 7 nucleotides matching TRBD1. V was clipped by 5 bases and J by 1 base; unmatched bases: 4. The CDR3 contains 14 residues. Germline CDR1 SGHTA, CDR2 FQGNSA. The CDR3 spells CASSQGTDNYGYTF. The CDR3 DNA sequence: TGTGCCAGCAGCCAGGGGACAGATAACTATGGCTACACCTTC.